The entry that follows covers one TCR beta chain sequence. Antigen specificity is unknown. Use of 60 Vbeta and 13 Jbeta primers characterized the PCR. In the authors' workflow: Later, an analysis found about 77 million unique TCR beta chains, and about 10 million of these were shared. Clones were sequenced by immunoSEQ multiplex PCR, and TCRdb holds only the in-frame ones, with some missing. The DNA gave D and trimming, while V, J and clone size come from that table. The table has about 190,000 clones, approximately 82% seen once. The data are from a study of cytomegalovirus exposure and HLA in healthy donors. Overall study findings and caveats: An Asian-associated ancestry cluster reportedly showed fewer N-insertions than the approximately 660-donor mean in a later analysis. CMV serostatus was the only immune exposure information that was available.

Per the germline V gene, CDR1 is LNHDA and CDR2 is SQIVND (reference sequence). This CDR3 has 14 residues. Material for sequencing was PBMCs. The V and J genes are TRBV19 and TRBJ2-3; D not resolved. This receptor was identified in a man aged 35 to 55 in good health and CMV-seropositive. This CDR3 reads CATMRGLSTDTQYF. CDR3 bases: TGTGCAACTATGCGAGGCCTAAGCACAGATACGCAGTATTTT.